These 12 T cell receptor beta chains came from one sample sequenced in a study of blood T cell repertoires in COVID-19. TCRdb's copy holds only in-frame clones and misses some; the assay was immunoSEQ multiplex PCR. The sample lists some 320,000 clones, more than 90% seen once, with around 2.5% in the top ten. Sequenced: PBMCs or T cells enriched from blood (not recorded which). Receptors originate from a man between 60 and 70 years old who had recovered from COVID-19.

This clone was seen a few times. J is TRBJ2-3 and V is TRBV7-6; 7 bases line up with TRBD2. With V trimmed by 1 base and J by 1 base, 5 bases remained unmatched. Germline assignment: CDR1 SGHVS and CDR2 FNYEAQ. The CDR3 is made up of 16 amino acids. The CDR3 loop is CASSLGAGEGTDTQYF. The DNA of the CDR3 is TGTGCCAGCAGCTTAGGCGCGGGAGAGGGCACAGATACGCAGTATTTT.

This chain links TRBV3-1 (or the pseudogene TRBV3-2) with TRBJ1-3; 9 nucleotides match TRBD1. CDR3 size: 17 residues. The V gene's germline CDR1 is LGHDT and CDR2 YNNKEL (reference sequence). V shed 3 bases, J shed 4 bases, and the junction held 10 bases outside the gene matches. Here the CDR3 DNA reads TGTGCCAGCAGCCATCAACACAGGGGGCCGGGAGGAAACACCATATATTTT. Its protein product is CASSHQHRGPGGNTIYF.

The genes are TRBV3-1 (or the pseudogene TRBV3-2) and TRBJ2-3, with 10 bases fitting TRBD2. The CDR3 has 15 residues. In germline, CDR1 is LGHDT, CDR2 YNNKEL (reference sequence). V was pared by 6 bases and J by 0 bases, with 3 bases of the junction left unmatched. The CDR3: CASRSSGGSTDTQYF. The CDR3 region has the DNA TGTGCCAGCAGGTCTAGCGGGGGTAGCACAGATACGCAGTATTTT.

CDR3 amino acids: CASSGRLRGRETQYF. CDR3 in DNA: TGTGCCAGCAGTGGCCGGCTTAGGGGTCGGGAGACCCAGTACTTC. The rearrangement uses TRBV28 and TRBJ2-5, with D perhaps TRBD1 (5 bases). In germline, CDR1 is MDHEN, CDR2 SYDVKM. The CDR3 is made up of 15 amino acids. V was pared by 5 bases and J by 5 bases, with 18 bases between.

This chain uses TRBV11-2 with TRBJ2-7; D gene ambiguous. The germline V gene encodes CDR1 SGHAT and CDR2 FQNNGV. This CDR3 contains 11 residues. Trimming pared 4 bases from V and 5 bases from J, leaving 6 bases between. The CDR3 spells CASSSRDEQYF. The CDR3 nucleotides read TGTGCCAGCAGCTCCCGAGACGAGCAGTACTTC.

The chain combines TRBV4-1 with TRBJ1-2; TRBD1 matches at 8 bases. CDR3 length equals 14 residues. From germline, CDR1 is MGHRA and CDR2 YSYEKL. After removal of 4 bases from V and 10 bases from J, the junction contained 11 bases not matched to a gene. As DNA, the CDR3 is TGCGCCAGCAGCCCGACCCGGACAGGGTCGGTCTACACCTTC. It specifies CASSPTRTGSVYTF.

This chain connects TRBV6-1 to TRBJ1-2; D unclear. In germline, CDR1 is MNHNS, CDR2 SASEGT. Trimming pared 2 bases from V and 4 bases from J, leaving 11 bases between. This CDR3 spans 14 amino acids. The CDR3 DNA reads TGTGCCAGCAGTGAAAGGTGGGAGACCTATGGCTACACCTTC. Protein sequence: CASSERWETYGYTF.

The chain employs TRBV9 and TRBJ2-5, with TRBD2 identical over 8 bases. Germline V gene data show CDR1 as SGDLS and CDR2 as YYNGEE. The V segment lost 4 bases and the J segment 5 bases; nucleotides outside the gene matches: 7. CDR3 length equals 14 residues. The DNA of the CDR3 is TGTGCCAGCAGCTCCTATAGCGGGACTGAGACCCAGTACTTC. Protein sequence: CASSSYSGTETQYF.

The V call is TRBV12-3 or TRBV12-4, the J call TRBJ2-1; 11 nucleotides line up with TRBD2. CDR3 length: 13 residues. Germline trimming cut 5 bases from V and 6 bases from J; bases unmatched to any gene: 0. CDR3 coding DNA: TGTGCCAGCAGTACTAGCGGGAGCAATGAGCAGTTCTTC. Protein sequence: CASSTSGSNEQFF.

The chain links TRBV27 to TRBJ2-7; 11 nucleotides align to TRBD1. The CDR3 length is 16 residues. Germline V CDR1 and CDR2: MNHEY, SMNVEV (reference sequence). The ends lost 6 bases at V and 7 bases at J; junction bases unmatched: 14. The CDR3 nucleotides are TGTGCCAGCAGGCTCCGGTGGGGACAGGGGGTGCGGGAGCAGTACTTC. It codes for CASRLRWGQGVREQYF.

This chain joins TRBV11-2 and TRBJ2-1, with D perhaps TRBD2 (6 bases). With 8 bases removed from V and 9 bases from J, the gap between germline ends came to 14 bases. CDR3 length: 12 amino acids. Germline V gives CDR1 SGHAT, CDR2 FQNNGV. This CDR3 reads CASAEGKPEQFF. Written as DNA, the CDR3 is TGTGCCAGCGCGGAGGGAAAGCCTGAGCAGTTCTTC.

The gene calls are TRBV6-5 and TRBJ2-7, with 8 bases aligning to TRBD1. This CDR3 spans 15 amino acids. From germline, CDR1 is MNHEY and CDR2 SVGAGI. Losses at the gene ends were 6 bases for V and 6 bases for J; bases not matched to a gene: 13. The CDR3: CASSPTTGGVTEQYF. The CDR3 nucleotides read TGTGCCAGCAGCCCCACAACAGGGGGAGTCACCGAGCAGTACTTC.